This T cell receptor beta chain was documented in a study of blood T cells in healthy people across ages. The study, taken as a whole, reports: The donors' CMV status was not determined, possibly confounding changes in expanded clonotypes.

In terms of origin and age, donors were healthy Caucasian individuals from Russia aged about 6 to 100. Samples each had at least 6 micrograms of total RNA extracted. Comment on this clonotype: The antigen remains undetermined. Possible read error: a much larger clone is one base away.

Together with a sample-barcoded 5' primer, a J-beta primer mix was included in a second PCR lasting about 7 to 11 cycles. TCRdb processed the 5' RACE reads anew with MiXCR; each CDR3 protein has one entry. This sample has approximately 1.5 million distinct CDR3 sequences, with around 40% found just once. The receptor was derived from a woman under 30 in good health. The sequenced material came from blood.

The chain's CDR3 is CSSRRRGEETQYF. The CDR3 nucleotides are TGCAGCTCCCGAAGGAGGGGGGAAGAGACCCAGTACTTC. The chain has TRBV29-1 and TRBJ2-5; D might be TRBD1 or TRBD2, each matching 6 bases. Germline V gene lookup returns CDR1 SQVTM and CDR2 ANQGSEA. Trimming removed 8 bases at V and 3 bases at J, with 16 bases between. The CDR3 contains 13 residues.